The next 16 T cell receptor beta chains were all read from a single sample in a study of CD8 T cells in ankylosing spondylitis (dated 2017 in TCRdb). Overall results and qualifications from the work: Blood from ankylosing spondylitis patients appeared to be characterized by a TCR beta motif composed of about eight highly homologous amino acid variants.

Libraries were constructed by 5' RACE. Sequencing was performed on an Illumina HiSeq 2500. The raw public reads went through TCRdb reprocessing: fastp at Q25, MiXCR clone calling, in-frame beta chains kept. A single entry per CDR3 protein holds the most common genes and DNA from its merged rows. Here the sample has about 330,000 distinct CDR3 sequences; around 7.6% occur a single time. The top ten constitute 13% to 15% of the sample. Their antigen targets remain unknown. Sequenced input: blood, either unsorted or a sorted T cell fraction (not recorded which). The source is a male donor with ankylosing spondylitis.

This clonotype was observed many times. The CDR3, as DNA: TGTGCCAGCAGTCCAACCACTAGCGGGAGCTCCTACGAGCAGTACTTC. Translated: CASSPTTSGSSYEQYF. V is TRBV28 and J is TRBJ2-7; TRBD2 matches at 11 bases. Germline V gives CDR1 MDHEN, CDR2 SYDVKM. J was trimmed by 0 bases and V by 5 bases; bases with no gene match: 6. The CDR3 loop spans 16 amino acids.

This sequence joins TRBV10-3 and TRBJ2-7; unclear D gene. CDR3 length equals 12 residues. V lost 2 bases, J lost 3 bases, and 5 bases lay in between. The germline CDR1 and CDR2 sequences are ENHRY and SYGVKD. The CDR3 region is CAISEASYEQYF. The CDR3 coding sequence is TGTGCCATCAGTGAGGCGAGCTACGAGCAGTACTTC.

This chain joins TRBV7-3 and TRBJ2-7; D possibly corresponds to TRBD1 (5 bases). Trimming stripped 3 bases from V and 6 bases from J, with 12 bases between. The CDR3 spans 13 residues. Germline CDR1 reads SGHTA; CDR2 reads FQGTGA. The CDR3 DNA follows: TGTGCCAGCAGCTTCAATCAGGGAAGCGAGCAGTACTTC. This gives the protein CASSFNQGSEQYF.

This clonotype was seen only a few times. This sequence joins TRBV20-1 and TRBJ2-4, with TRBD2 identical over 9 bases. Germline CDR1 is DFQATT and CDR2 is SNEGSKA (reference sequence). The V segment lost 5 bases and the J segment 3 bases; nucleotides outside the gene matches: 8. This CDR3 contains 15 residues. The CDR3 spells CSARSGSAGKNIQYF. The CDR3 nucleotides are TGCAGTGCTCGTAGCGGGAGCGCCGGCAAAAACATTCAGTACTTC.

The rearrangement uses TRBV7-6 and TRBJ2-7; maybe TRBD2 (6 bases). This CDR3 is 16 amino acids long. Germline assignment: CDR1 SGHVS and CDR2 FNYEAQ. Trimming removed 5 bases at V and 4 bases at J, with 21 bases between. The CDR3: CASSPSYSREDYEQYF. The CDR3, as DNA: TGTGCCAGCAGCCCATCTTACTCCAGGGAGGATTACGAGCAGTACTTC.

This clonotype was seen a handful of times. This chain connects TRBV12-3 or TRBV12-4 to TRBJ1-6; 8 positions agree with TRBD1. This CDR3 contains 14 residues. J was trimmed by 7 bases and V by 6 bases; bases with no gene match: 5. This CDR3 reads CASSAGTGNSPLHF. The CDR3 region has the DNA TGTGCCAGCAGCGCCGGGACAGGAAATTCACCCCTCCACTTT.

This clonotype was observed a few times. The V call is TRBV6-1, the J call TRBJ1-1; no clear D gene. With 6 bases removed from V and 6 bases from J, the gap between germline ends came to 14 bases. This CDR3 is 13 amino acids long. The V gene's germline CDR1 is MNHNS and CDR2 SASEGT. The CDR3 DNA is TGTGCCAGCAGGCAGGAGTTGCGTTCTGAAGCTTTCTTT. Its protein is CASRQELRSEAFF.

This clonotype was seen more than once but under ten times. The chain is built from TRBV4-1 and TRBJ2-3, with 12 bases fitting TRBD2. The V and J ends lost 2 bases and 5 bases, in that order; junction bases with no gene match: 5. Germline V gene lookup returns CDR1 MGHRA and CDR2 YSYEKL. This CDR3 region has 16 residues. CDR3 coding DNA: TGCGCCAGCAGCCAACTAGCGGGAGGGCCGGTAGATACGCAGTATTTT. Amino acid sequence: CASSQLAGGPVDTQYF.

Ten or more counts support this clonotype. CDR3 loop: CASSEYMGDYNEQFF. CDR3 sequence (DNA): TGTGCCAGCAGTGAATATATGGGTGACTACAATGAGCAGTTCTTC. The chain joins TRBV25-1 to TRBJ2-1, with D unclear. CDR1 MGHDK and CDR2 SYGVNS come from the germline V gene. Trimming removed 0 bases at V and 3 bases at J, with 9 bases between. The CDR3 runs to 15 residues.

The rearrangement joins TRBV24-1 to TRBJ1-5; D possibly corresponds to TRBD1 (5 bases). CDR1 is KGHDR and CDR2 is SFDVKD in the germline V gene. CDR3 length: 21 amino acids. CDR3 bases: TGTGCGGCCTGTGATTTTCGAGCCGGGGCGGTATACGGAATTATCAATCAGCCCCAGCATTTT. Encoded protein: CAACDFRAGAVYGIINQPQHF.

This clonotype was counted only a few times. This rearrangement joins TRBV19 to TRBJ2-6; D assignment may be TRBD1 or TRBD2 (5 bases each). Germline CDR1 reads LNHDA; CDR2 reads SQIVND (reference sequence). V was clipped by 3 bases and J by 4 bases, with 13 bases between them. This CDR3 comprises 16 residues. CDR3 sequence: CASSMRLGDGANVLTF. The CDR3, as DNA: TGTGCCAGTAGTATGCGATTGGGGGACGGGGCCAACGTCCTGACTTTC.

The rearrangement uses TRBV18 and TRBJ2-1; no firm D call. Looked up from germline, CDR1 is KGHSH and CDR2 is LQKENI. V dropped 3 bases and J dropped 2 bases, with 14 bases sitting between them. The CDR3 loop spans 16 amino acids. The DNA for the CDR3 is TGTGCCAGCTCACCGTCTGGTAGGGCCCCCTACAATGAGCAGTTCTTC. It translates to CASSPSGRAPYNEQFF.

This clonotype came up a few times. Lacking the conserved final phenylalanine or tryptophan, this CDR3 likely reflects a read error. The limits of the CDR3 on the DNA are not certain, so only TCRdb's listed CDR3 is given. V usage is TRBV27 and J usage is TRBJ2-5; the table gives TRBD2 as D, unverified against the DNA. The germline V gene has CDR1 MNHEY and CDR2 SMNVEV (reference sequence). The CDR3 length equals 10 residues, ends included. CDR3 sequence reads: CASGYKRGTC.

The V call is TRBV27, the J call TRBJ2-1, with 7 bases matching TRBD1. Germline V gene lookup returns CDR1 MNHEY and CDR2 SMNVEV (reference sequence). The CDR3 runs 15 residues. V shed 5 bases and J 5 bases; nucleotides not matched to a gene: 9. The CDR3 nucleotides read TGTGCCAGCAGTCTAGGGACAGCGGTACACAATGAGCAGTTCTTC. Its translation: CASSLGTAVHNEQFF.

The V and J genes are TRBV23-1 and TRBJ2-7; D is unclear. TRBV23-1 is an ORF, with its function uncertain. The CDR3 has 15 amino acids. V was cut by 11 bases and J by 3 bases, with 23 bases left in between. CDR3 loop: CAQRKPQGSSYEQYF. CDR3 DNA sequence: TGCGCCCAGCGAAAACCACAAGGCTCTAGCTACGAGCAGTACTTC.

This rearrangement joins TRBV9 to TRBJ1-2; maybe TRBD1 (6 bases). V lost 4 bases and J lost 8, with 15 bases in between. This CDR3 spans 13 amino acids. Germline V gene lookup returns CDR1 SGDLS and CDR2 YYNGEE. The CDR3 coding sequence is TGTGCCAGCAGCCCGACGGGGGCGCGAGGCTACACCTTC. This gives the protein CASSPTGARGYTF. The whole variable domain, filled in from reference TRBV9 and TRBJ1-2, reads DSGVTQTPKHLITATGQRVTLRCSPRSGDLSVYWYQQSLDQGLQFLIQYYNGEERAKGNILERFSAQQFPDLHSELNLSSLELGDSALYFCASSPTGARGYTFGSGTRLTVV.